These 21 T cell receptor beta chains were sequenced from one sample in a study of early T cells in non-severe SARS-CoV-2 infection. TCRdb analysed the 5' RACE reads with MiXCR anew, one entry per CDR3 protein. Of tens of thousands of distinct CDR3 sequences listed, roughly 4% were seen once; the top ten hold 9% to 10%. Sample: whole blood. The source of these receptors is an adult who was a healthcare worker with PCR-confirmed SARS-CoV-2 infection or an uninfected control (not recorded which).

This clonotype was recorded a few times. The chain carries TRBV29-1 and TRBJ2-7, with 10 bases lining up with TRBD2. Germline CDR1 SQVTM, CDR2 ANQGSEA. V trimming: 8 bases; J trimming: 6 bases; junction bases outside the gene matches: 7. CDR3 length: 12 residues. The CDR3 here is CSTLAGDGEQYV. The CDR3 DNA reads TGCAGCACCCTAGCGGGGGACGGCGAGCAGTACGTC.

By share, this clonotype counts as medium-sized. CDR3 in DNA: TGCAGCGGTGGGACAGATTATGGCTACACCTTC. Its protein product is CSGGTDYGYTF. The chain is built from TRBV29-1 and TRBJ1-2, with 7 bases lining up with TRBD1. The CDR3 extends over 11 amino acids. V dropped 7 bases and J dropped 5; count of bases not matched to a gene: 4. Germline CDR1 and CDR2: SQVTM and ANQGSEA.

At least ten counts were recorded for this clonotype. The chain uses TRBV3-1 and TRBJ2-1, with D uncertain. V was cut by 2 bases and J by 12 bases, with 11 bases left in between. Germline loops: CDR1 LGHDT, CDR2 YNNKEL (reference sequence). The CDR3 totals 12 residues. The CDR3: CASSQYGSPQFF. The CDR3 region has the DNA TGTGCCAGCAGCCAATATGGAAGCCCGCAGTTCTTC.

This chain connects TRBV10-3 to TRBJ2-7, with D unclear. This CDR3 contains 12 residues. Trimming cost V 3 bases and J 6 bases, with 9 bases left between them. Germline V gene sequence: CDR1 ENHRY, CDR2 SYGVKD. The CDR3 region is CAISDVVGEQYV. CDR3 DNA sequence: TGTGCCATCAGTGATGTGGTTGGCGAGCAGTACGTC.

This clonotype was observed a few times. This chain connects TRBV3-1 to TRBJ2-7; 10 bases align to TRBD2. V shed 4 bases and J 0 bases; nucleotides not matched to a gene: 9. CDR3 size: 17 residues. Germline CDR1 reads LGHDT; CDR2 reads YNNKEL (reference sequence). In DNA form, the CDR3 reads TGTGCCAGCAGCCGAGGGATAGCGGGAGGAAGCTCCTACGAGCAGTACTTC. Its translation is CASSRGIAGGSSYEQYF.

This clonotype has more than one count but fewer than ten. The chain couples TRBV20-1 to TRBJ2-1; 7 bases are a match to TRBD2. J lost 0 bases, V lost 6 bases, and 2 bases had no gene match. This CDR3 has 13 amino acids. Germline V gene sequence: CDR1 DFQATT, CDR2 SNEGSKA (reference sequence). The CDR3 sequence is CSARDYSYNEQFF. DNA for the CDR3: TGCAGTGCACGGGACTACTCCTACAATGAGCAGTTCTTC.

At least ten counts were recorded for this clonotype. The chain joins TRBV5-7 to TRBJ2-3; D is tentatively TRBD1 or TRBD2 (5 bases each). TRBV5-7 is classed as an ORF, of uncertain function. The CDR3 runs 15 residues. V lost 4 bases and J lost 6, with 18 bases in between. Here the CDR3 DNA reads TGTGCCAGCAGCCGCCGGGACCCTAAGGATGATACGCAGTATTTT. Translated: CASSRRDPKDDTQYF.

The chain joins TRBV19 to TRBJ2-5; D may correspond to TRBD1 or TRBD2 (6 bases each). From germline, CDR1 is LNHDA and CDR2 SQIVND (reference sequence). Deletions cut 4 bases from V and 2 bases from J, with 17 bases between. This CDR3 region has 16 residues. This chain's CDR3 is CASSSPWQGRQETQYF. DNA of the CDR3: TGTGCCAGTAGTAGTCCCTGGCAGGGGAGGCAAGAGACCCAGTACTTC.

This clonotype was observed at least ten times. The chain couples TRBV29-1 to TRBJ1-3; D is possibly TRBD1 (5 bases). V lost 5 bases to trimming and J lost 0 bases, with 11 bases between them. This CDR3 region has 14 residues. CDR1 and CDR2 (germline): SQVTM, ANQGSEA. CDR3 protein: CSVSGQISGNTIYF. The CDR3 bases are TGCAGCGTTTCCGGACAAATCTCTGGAAACACCATATATTTT.

This clonotype was recorded a few times. This chain joins TRBV6-2 or TRBV6-3 and TRBJ2-1; the D is unclear. V was pared by 7 bases and J by 9 bases, with 13 bases between. Germline V gives CDR1 MNHEY, CDR2 SVGEGT. This CDR3 has 12 amino acids. CDR3 bases: TGTGCCAGCACCAATTCCCGGAGTGAGCAGTTCTTC. This gives the protein CASTNSRSEQFF.

This clonotype was seen ten or more times. This chain uses TRBV24-1 with TRBJ2-5; 9 bases map to TRBD2. The CDR3 has 14 residues. The germline gives CDR1 KGHDR, CDR2 SFDVKD. V lost 9 bases and J lost 4; bases outside the gene matches: 8. CDR3 DNA: TGTGCCACCGGCCAAGCGGGAGGAACAGAGACCCAGTACTTC. This codes for CATGQAGGTETQYF.

This chain links TRBV12-3 or TRBV12-4 with TRBJ1-5; unclear D gene. This CDR3 has 13 residues. Trimming stripped 7 bases from V and 7 bases from J, with 14 bases between. The CDR3: CASTSAIRQPQHF. In DNA, the CDR3 is TGTGCCAGCACCTCGGCGATTAGGCAGCCCCAGCATTTT.

The rearrangement joins TRBV28 to TRBJ1-1; 9 bases map to TRBD1. CDR3 length: 16 residues. Unmatched junction bases numbered 18, after V lost 11 bases and J lost 5 bases. Germline lookup yields CDR1 MDHEN and CDR2 SYDVKM. The CDR3 DNA reads TGTGCCGTGATCGGTGAGGGACAGGGCCGTAGGACTGAAGCTTTCTTT. Its protein product is CAVIGEGQGRRTEAFF.

This clonotype was counted at least ten times. The genes are TRBV20-1 and TRBJ2-7, with D perhaps TRBD2 (5 bases). The germline V and J ends were trimmed by 5 bases and 0 bases, with 11 bases remaining between them. CDR3 length equals 13 residues. Germline CDR1 and CDR2: DFQATT and SNEGSKA (reference sequence). In DNA form, the CDR3 reads TGCAGTGCTCCGGGAACGAGCTCCTACGAGCAGTACTTC. Encoded protein: CSAPGTSSYEQYF.

This clonotype came up many times. The V call is TRBV20-1, the J call TRBJ2-5, with D uncertain. V was shortened by 3 bases and J by 1 base, with 0 bases between the two germline ends. CDR1 DFQATT and CDR2 SNEGSKA come from the germline V gene (reference sequence). There are 10 residues in the CDR3. CDR3 region: CSASQETQYF. DNA for the CDR3: TGCAGTGCTAGCCAAGAGACCCAGTACTTC.

This clonotype has at least ten counts. The CDR3 loop is CASSLVGLQETQYF. The CDR3 DNA follows: TGTGCCAGCAGCTTAGTGGGACTTCAAGAGACCCAGTACTTC. J is TRBJ2-5 and V is TRBV7-2, with a possible D match to TRBD2 (6 bases). V was trimmed by 1 base and J by 2 bases, leaving 8 bases between them. Per germline, CDR1 SGHTA and CDR2 FQGNSA. The CDR3 has 14 residues.

This rearrangement joins TRBV3-1 to TRBJ2-7, with 9 positions matching TRBD1. Trimming at V came to 3 bases and at J to 3 bases, leaving 6 bases not matched to a gene. Germline V gives CDR1 LGHDT, CDR2 YNNKEL (reference sequence). There are 15 residues in the CDR3. In DNA, the CDR3 is TGTGCCAGCAGCCACCTGACAGGGGGGGTCTACGAGCAGTACTTC. Translating it yields CASSHLTGGVYEQYF.

This clonotype came up many times. V usage is TRBV7-3 and J usage is TRBJ2-7; 8 bases align to TRBD1. CDR1 and CDR2 from the germline V gene are SGHTA and FQGTGA. The V gene end was trimmed by 5 bases and the J gene end by 7 bases; junction bases not matched to a gene: 7. The CDR3 spans 13 residues. The CDR3 is CASSPGRQGEQYF. CDR3 in DNA: TGTGCCAGCAGCCCGGGGCGACAGGGGGAGCAGTACTTC.

This clonotype occurred many times. The chain recombines TRBV2 with TRBJ1-3, with 10 bases identical to TRBD1. J gave up 2 bases and V 3 bases, and 1 base lay outside the gene matches. This CDR3 contains 15 residues. Germline-derived CDR1 and CDR2 are SNHLY and FYNNEI. The CDR3 spells CASSETGGPGNTIYF. The CDR3 bases are TGTGCCAGCAGTGAGACAGGGGGCCCTGGAAACACCATATATTTT.

Ten or more counts support this clonotype. The chain recombines TRBV20-1 with TRBJ1-3; D may be TRBD1 (5 bases). The CDR3 is 13 residues long. Germline-derived CDR1 and CDR2 are DFQATT and SNEGSKA (reference sequence). Trimming cost V 0 bases and J 2 bases, with 5 bases left between them. This chain's CDR3 is CSARDRAGNTIYF. For the CDR3, the DNA is TGCAGTGCTAGAGACAGGGCTGGAAACACCATATATTTT.

This clonotype was counted a few times. CDR3 bases: TGTGCCAGCAGCTTAGGCGGGTCCGGAGGCACAGATACGCAGTATTTT. Amino acid sequence: CASSLGGSGGTDTQYF. V usage is TRBV7-2 and J usage is TRBJ2-3; TRBD2 is a possible D gene (5 bases). V lost 1 base and J lost 1, with 12 bases in between. This CDR3 has 16 residues. In germline, CDR1 is SGHTA, CDR2 FQGNSA.